A single T cell receptor (beta chain) is shown here with its context. Its matching antigen is unknown. These data come from a study of CD8+ T cells in alopecia areata. General study points: The study found higher clonality in lesional than normal scalp, especially in alopecia totalis/universalis. Scalp specimens additionally yield sequences from normal skin's resident alphabeta T cells.

The authors extracted RNA and reverse transcribed it into cDNA as the sequencing template. Here immunoSEQ multiplex PCR was the method, and the copy in TCRdb shows in-frame clones only, minus some. This table has about 150,000 clones, around 57% appearing once. PBMCs provided sorted CD4+ and CD8+ T cells. Specimen: CD4+ T cells sorted from blood. This TCR came from a human donor in good health.

The CDR3 DNA is TGTGCCAGCAGGCGGACCGACACCTACGAGCAGTACTTC. Encoded protein: CASRRTDTYEQYF. The chain has TRBV11-1 and TRBJ2-7; no firm D call. The CDR3 runs to 13 residues. The V end was cut by 6 bases, the J end by 2 bases, with 11 bases between. Per the germline V gene, CDR1 is SGHAT and CDR2 is FQDESV (reference sequence).